A selection of T cell receptor beta chains follows, all from one sample in a study of metastatic and nonmetastatic thyroid tumors. Using MiXCR, TCRdb reanalyzed the PCR reads. The table has about 16,000 clones, about 30% seen once. Material for sequencing was tumor tissue. These receptors came from a male donor with papillary thyroid cancer or a benign thyroid nodule (not recorded which). Some clones in this sample may be carry-over from other donors' samples. CDR3s include the opening cysteine and the closing phenylalanine or tryptophan. The D gene is left open where the match is weak. Some rows have no size entry. The others give once, few or many, or a class for an expanded clone.

J,size,length,D,V,CDR3,DNA
TRBJ2-5,many,15,TRBD1,TRBV28,CASSPRTGARETQYF,TGTGCCAGCAGTCCGCGGACAGGGGCAAGAGAGACCCAGTACTTC
TRBJ2-7,few,15,-,TRBV7-2,CASSQRIAVSYEQYF,TGTGCCAGCAGCCAAAGGATAGCTGTCTCCTACGAGCAGTACTTC
TRBJ2-7,medium-sized,14,TRBD1,TRBV4-1,CASSHTGGSYEQYF,TGCGCCAGCAGCCACACAGGGGGCTCCTACGAGCAGTACTTC
TRBJ1-5,medium-sized,17,-,TRBV7-6,CASSLARGGYSNQPQHF,TGTGCCAGCAGCTTAGCCAGGGGTGGGTATAGCAATCAGCCCCAGCATTTT
TRBJ2-1,-,17,TRBD2,TRBV3-1,CASSPPRWREGDNAQFF,TGTGCCAGCAGCCCACCTCGGTGGCGGGAGGGAGACAATGCGCAGTTCTTC
TRBJ2-1,few,15,-,TRBV24-1,CATSASSTAYNEQFF,TGTGCCACCAGTGCTAGCAGTACGGCATACAATGAGCAGTTCTTC
TRBJ1-5,many,14,-,TRBV20-1,CSAREPRENQPQHF,TGCAGTGCTAGAGAACCTAGGGAAAATCAGCCCCAGCATTTT
TRBJ2-7,many,15,TRBD1,TRBV10-1,CASSPDRGGPYEQYF,TGCGCCAGCAGCCCCGACAGGGGCGGACCCTACGAGCAGTACTTC
TRBJ2-2,many,16,-,TRBV7-2,CASSSVAAVNTGELFF,TGTGCCAGCAGCTCCGTAGCGGCGGTGAACACCGGGGAGCTGTTTTTT
TRBJ2-7,many,15,TRBD1,TRBV6-1,CASSRRDRGNKGMYF,TGTGCCAGCAGCCGCCGGGACAGGGGGAATAAGGGCATGTACTTC
TRBJ2-5,many,13,-,TRBV19,CASSDTGQETQYF,TGTGCCAGTAGTGATACAGGACAAGAGACCCAGTACTTC
TRBJ1-1,-,14,-,TRBV7-9,CASSSGGVLTEAFF,TGTGCCAGCAGCTCGGGAGGGGTTCTCACTGAAGCTTTCTTT
TRBJ2-7,-,16,TRBD1,TRBV4-3,CASSQEGGQGAYEQYF,TGCGCCAGCAGCCAAGAAGGGGGACAGGGGGCTTACGAGCAGTACTTC
TRBJ1-1,few,13,-,TRBV28,CASSFPTNTEAFF,TGTGCCAGCAGTTTTCCCACAAACACTGAAGCTTTCTTT
TRBJ2-6,many,15,-,TRBV6-1,CASSERSSGANVLTF,TGTGCCAGCAGTGAAAGGTCCTCTGGGGCCAACGTCCTGACTTTC
TRBJ1-4,few,14,-,TRBV6-9,CASSSTWINERLFF,TGTGCCAGCAGTTCGACGTGGATTAATGAAAGACTGTTTTTT
TRBJ1-1,many,13,-,TRBV7-8,CASGGDLNTEAFF,TGTGCCAGCGGGGGAGATCTGAACACTGAAGCTTTCTTT
TRBJ1-3,-,15,-,TRBV19,CASSYFGSSGNTIYF,TGTGCCAGTAGCTATTTCGGGAGCTCTGGAAACACCATATATTTT
TRBJ1-3,few,12,-,TRBV5-1,CASRREEDTIYF,TGCGCCAGCAGAAGAGAGGAGGACACCATATATTTT
TRBJ2-7,few,11,TRBD2,TRBV2,CASGRGYEQYF,TGTGCCAGCGGGAGGGGCTACGAGCAGTACTTC
TRBJ1-6,-,13,-,TRBV11-2,CASSLEGGSPLHF,TGTGCCAGCAGCTTAGAAGGTGGATCACCCCTCCACTTT
TRBJ2-3,few,15,-,TRBV5-1,CASSRLAARTDRQYF,TGCGCCAGCAGCCGTCTAGCTGCCAGAACAGATAGGCAGTATTTT
TRBJ2-1,many,14,-,TRBV6-4,CASSDSSSASEQFF,TGTGCCAGCAGTGACTCGAGTTCGGCCAGTGAGCAGTTCTTC
TRBJ2-2,medium-sized,14,-,TRBV19,CASCRDPGTGELFF,TGTGCCAGTTGTAGGGACCCTGGGACCGGGGAGCTGTTTTTT
TRBJ2-5,-,15,-,TRBV6-1,CASSTGREGGETQYF,TGTGCCAGCAGTACGGGACGAGAGGGCGGGGAGACCCAGTACTTC
TRBJ1-5,medium-sized,15,-,TRBV12-5,CASGAGTRSNQPQHF,TGTGCTAGTGGTGCCGGGACTCGCAGCAATCAGCCCCAGCATTTT
TRBJ1-3,many,14,-,TRBV5-1,CASRSGTSGNTICF,TGCGCCAGCAGATCCGGGACGTCTGGAAACACCATATGTTTT
TRBJ1-2,medium-sized,14,TRBD1,TRBV24-1,CATSPRQGAYGYTF,TGTGCCACCAGCCCACGACAGGGTGCCTATGGCTACACCTTC
TRBJ2-2,-,15,-,TRBV7-3,CASSLITGFSGELFF,TGTGCCAGCAGCTTAATTACAGGGTTCAGCGGGGAGCTGTTTTTC
TRBJ2-1,-,14,TRBD2,TRBV27,CASSQLAGVNEQFF,TGTGCCAGCAGCCAACTAGCGGGAGTCAATGAGCAGTTCTTC
TRBJ2-7,-,13,-,TRBV20-1,CSAVGSHGYEQYF,TGCAGTGCCGTCGGATCCCATGGCTACGAGCAGTACTTC
TRBJ2-7,few,14,TRBD2,TRBV27,CASSFSGSAYEQYF,TGTGCCAGCAGTTTTAGCGGGAGCGCCTACGAGCAGTACTTC
TRBJ1-5,once,13,-,TRBV4-1,CASSQARDQPQHF,TGCGCCAGCAGCCAAGCCCGGGATCAGCCCCAGCATTTT
TRBJ2-7,-,12,-,TRBV11-2,CASSLGINEQYF,TGTGCCAGCAGCTTAGGGATTAACGAGCAGTACTTC
TRBJ2-7,medium-sized,17,-,TRBV28,CASSLPTAGSITYEQYF,TGTGCCAGCAGTTTACCGACGGCGGGGTCCATCACCTACGAGCAGTACTTC
TRBJ2-7,few,13,TRBD1,TRBV27,CATQPRGTYEQYF,TGTGCCACCCAGCCCAGGGGGACCTACGAGCAGTACTTC
TRBJ1-5,many,13,-,TRBV15,CATSREVGQPQHF,TGTGCCACCAGCAGAGAGGTAGGGCAGCCCCAGCATTTT
TRBJ2-7,-,15,TRBD2,TRBV4-3,CASSQVLAESYEQYF,TGCGCCAGCAGCCAGGTTCTAGCGGAGTCCTACGAGCAGTACTTC
TRBJ1-1,few,14,-,TRBV6-6,CASSYGVSNTEAFF,TGTGCCAGCAGTTACGGAGTTTCGAACACTGAAGCTTTCTTT
TRBJ2-5,many,15,-,TRBV12-5,CASGVAAGPQETQYF,TGTGCTAGTGGGGTTGCTGCAGGGCCCCAAGAGACCCAGTACTTC
TRBJ2-7,many,13,TRBD2,TRBV20-1,CSASGRAPCEQYF,TGCAGTGCTAGCGGGAGGGCTCCCTGCGAGCAGTACTTC
TRBJ1-6,medium-sized,14,-,TRBV9,CASSGVGGNSPLHF,TGTGCCAGCAGTGGTGTAGGGGGTAATTCACCCCTCCACTTT
TRBJ2-1,many,16,TRBD1,TRBV6-5,CASSRGGTGGYNEQFF,TGTGCCAGCAGCCGGGGGGGGACAGGGGGCTACAATGAGCAGTTCTTC
TRBJ1-1,-,16,TRBD1,TRBV18,CASSPRSPRGHTEAFF,TGTGCCAGCTCACCACGGAGCCCCAGGGGGCACACTGAAGCTTTCTTT